The sequence of this T cell receptor beta chain was determined in a study of T cell repertoires in cytomegalovirus infection. Study as a whole: Both a matching HLA type and CMV infection were indicated by public TCR beta signatures. Overall study findings and caveats: What dominated the ex vivo response were HLA-C-restricted CMV-specific TCR beta clonotypes.

One entry per CDR3 protein results from TCRdb running MiXCR on the reads. The repertoire consists of some 350,000 distinct CDR3 sequences, with about a sixth occurring once and the leading ten covering approximately 8%. This clonotype was seen at least ten times. Its antigen is still unknown. Germline V gives CDR1 SGHAT, CDR2 FQNNGV. J lost 10 bases, V lost 2 bases, and 8 bases had no gene match. The length of the CDR3 is 14 residues. Specimen: PBMCs. The sequence was obtained from a human donor in good health (CMV status not recorded). Some clones in this sample may be carry-over from other donors' samples. The V gene is TRBV11-2, the J gene TRBJ1-3, with 7 bases matching TRBD1. The CDR3 DNA follows: TGTGCCAGCAGCTTACCAGGGACAGTCACTACCATATATTTT. Residues: CASSLPGTVTTIYF.